This T cell receptor (beta chain) derives from a study of shared clonotypes between healthy human individuals. V was clipped by 4 bases and J by 2 bases, with 8 bases between them. CDR3 length: 13 residues. Germline-derived CDR1 and CDR2 are MNHEY and SVGAGI. Several immunoSEQ plates received, in even portions, the genomic DNA of each subset. Per the original data handling: ImmunoSEQ junction-only sequences lacked quality scores, so their filtering differed. TCRdb keeps only in-frame clones here, not all; method: immunoSEQ multiplex PCR. V and J calls and clone size are those listed in that table; D and trimming were worked out from the DNA. The repertoire holds roughly 1,000,000 clones, with about 84% as singletons.

The sample comprised memory CD4+ T cells from PBMCs. Subset specified: CD45RA-negative fraction. V is TRBV6-5 and J is TRBJ2-5; perhaps TRBD1 as D (5 bases). The receptor comes from a man between 18 and 35 years old in good health. Some clones in this sample may be carry-over from other donors' samples. CDR3: CASSSTEQETQYF. Written as DNA, the CDR3 is TGTGCCAGCAGTTCGACAGAGCAAGAGACCCAGTACTTC.